This note documents a single T cell receptor beta chain sequence. At one boundary the junction diverges from the germline segment, which might be a read error. This record belongs to a study of T cells in Graves' hyperthyroidism and ophthalmopathy. Germline V gene sequence: CDR1 MDHEN, CDR2 SYDVKM. The CDR3 has 15 amino acids. Regions amplified from RNA transcripts were the TCR beta CDR3 regions. Researchers ran a first-round RT-PCR on the TCR CDR3 using the HTBI primer set. TCRdb recomputed calls from the multiplex PCR reads with MiXCR, one row per CDR3 protein. The table records about 400,000 distinct CDR3 sequences, around 15% of them present only once. Ophthalmopathy in the patients scored at least 3 on Clinical Activity Score and at least 4 on NOSPECS grade, lasting under 3 months.

The rearrangement joins TRBV28 to TRBJ1-4, with TRBD1 matching over 7 bases. The clonotype originates from a man in his fifties with Graves' ophthalmopathy. The sample taken for sequencing was blood. CDR3 amino acids: CASRPTGVGNEKLVF. The DNA for the CDR3 is TGTGCCAGCAGACCCACAGGGGTCGGTAATGAAAAACTGGTTTTT.